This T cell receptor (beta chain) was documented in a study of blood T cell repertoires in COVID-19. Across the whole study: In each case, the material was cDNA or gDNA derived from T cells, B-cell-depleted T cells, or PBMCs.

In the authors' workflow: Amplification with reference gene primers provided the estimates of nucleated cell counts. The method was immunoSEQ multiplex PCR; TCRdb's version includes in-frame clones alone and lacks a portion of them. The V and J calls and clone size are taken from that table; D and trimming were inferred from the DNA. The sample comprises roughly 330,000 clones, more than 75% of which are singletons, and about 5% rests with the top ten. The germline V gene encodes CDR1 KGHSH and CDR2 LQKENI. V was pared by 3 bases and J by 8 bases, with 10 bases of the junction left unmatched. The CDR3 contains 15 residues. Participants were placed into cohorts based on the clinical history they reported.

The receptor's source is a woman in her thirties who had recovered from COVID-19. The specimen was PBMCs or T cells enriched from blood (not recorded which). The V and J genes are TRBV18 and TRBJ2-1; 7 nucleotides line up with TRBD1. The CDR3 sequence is CASSPTGLLRDEQFF. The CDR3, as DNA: TGTGCCAGCTCACCGACAGGGTTGTTGCGGGATGAGCAGTTCTTC. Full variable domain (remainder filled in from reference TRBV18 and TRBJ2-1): NAGVMQNPRHLVRRRGQEARLRCSPMKGHSHVYWYRQLPEEGLKFMVYLQKENIIDESGMPKERFSAEFPKEGPSILRIQQVVRGDSAAYFCASSPTGLLRDEQFFGPGTRLTVL.